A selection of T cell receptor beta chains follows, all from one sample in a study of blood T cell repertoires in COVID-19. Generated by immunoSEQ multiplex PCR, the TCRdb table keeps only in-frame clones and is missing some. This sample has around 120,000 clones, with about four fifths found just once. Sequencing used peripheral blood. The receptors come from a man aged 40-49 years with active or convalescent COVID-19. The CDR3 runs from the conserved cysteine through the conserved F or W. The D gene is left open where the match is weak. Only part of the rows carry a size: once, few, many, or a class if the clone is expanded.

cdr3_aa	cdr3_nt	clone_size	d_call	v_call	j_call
CASSLGGHSTQETQYF	TGTGCCAGCAGCTTAGGGGGACACTCCACCCAAGAGACCCAGTACTTC	-	-	TRBV11-2	TRBJ2-5
CATSRDSGSGGTEAFF	TGTGCCACCAGCAGAGACTCGGGGTCGGGGGGCACTGAAGCTTTCTTT	-	-	TRBV15	TRBJ1-1
CASSLVGGARQPQHF	TGTGCCAGCAGCTTAGTAGGGGGCGCGAGGCAGCCCCAGCATTTT	-	TRBD1	TRBV7-2	TRBJ1-5
CARIRDRGPDYEQYF	TGTGCCAGAATCCGGGACAGGGGTCCCGACTACGAGCAGTACTTC	-	-	TRBV21-1	TRBJ2-7
CASSLVGGGGNTIYF	TGTGCCAGCAGCTTAGTCGGAGGGGGCGGAAACACCATATATTTT	-	TRBD1	TRBV11-2	TRBJ1-3
CASTRQTSGNREQYF	TGTGCCAGCACCCGACAGACTAGCGGCAATCGGGAGCAGTACTTC	-	TRBD2	TRBV6-5	TRBJ2-7
CASSVEQGITEAFF	TGCGCCAGCAGCGTCGAGCAGGGGATCACTGAAGCTTTCTTT	-	-	TRBV5-1	TRBJ1-1
CASSSGRGHYGYTF	TGTGCCAGCAGCTCGGGTAGGGGCCACTATGGCTACACCTTC	-	-	TRBV3-1/TRBV3-2	TRBJ1-2
CASSPGQGGVGTDTQYF	TGTGCCTCGAGCCCGGGACAGGGCGGAGTTGGCACAGATACGCAGTATTTT	-	TRBD1	TRBV24-1	TRBJ2-3
CASSPGTPGDEKLFF	TGTGCCAGCTCACCAGGGACTCCCGGAGATGAAAAACTGTTTTTT	-	-	TRBV18	TRBJ1-4
CASSSRLAGVYEQYF	TGTGCCAGCAGCTCCCGACTAGCGGGGGTCTACGAGCAGTACTTC	-	TRBD2	TRBV11-2	TRBJ2-7
CASSSTSGTPTQQYF	TGTGCCAGCAGCAGTACCTCAGGGACTCCTACACAGCAGTACTTC	once	-	TRBV9	TRBJ2-7
CASSVGLAGDTGELFF	TGTGCCAGCAGCGTAGGCCTAGCGGGGGACACCGGGGAGCTGTTTTTT	-	TRBD2	TRBV9	TRBJ2-2
CASSLTGGSYNSPLHF	TGTGCCAGCAGCTTGACAGGGGGGTCCTATAATTCACCCCTCCACTTT	-	TRBD1	TRBV7-2	TRBJ1-6
CASSSGLAGGPQYF	TGTGCCAGCAGCTCGGGACTAGCGGGGGGCCCACAGTACTTC	-	TRBD2	TRBV11-1	TRBJ2-7
CASRSVSGGHNEKLFF	TGTGCCAGCAGATCAGTGTCAGGGGGCCATAATGAAAAACTGTTTTTT	few	TRBD1	TRBV2	TRBJ1-4
CASSSQGLSDTQYF	TGTGCCAGCAGCTCTCAGGGACTTTCAGATACGCAGTATTTT	-	-	TRBV7-3	TRBJ2-3
CVSSQSVQLRGEQYF	TGCGTCAGCAGCCAATCGGTCCAGCTCCGGGGCGAGCAGTACTTC	-	-	TRBV4-3	TRBJ2-7
CASSDRGAGNTIYF	TGTGCCAGCAGCGACAGGGGGGCTGGAAACACCATATATTTT	-	TRBD1	TRBV9	TRBJ1-3
CASTDGQGGTDTQYF	TGTGCCAGCACCGACGGACAGGGGGGGACAGATACGCAGTATTTT	-	TRBD1	TRBV6-5	TRBJ2-3
CASSSGDYNEQFF	TGTGCCAGCAGCTCAGGGGACTACAATGAGCAGTTCTTC	-	-	TRBV9	TRBJ2-1
CASSLSQLNTEAFF	TGTGCCAGCAGCCTCTCACAGCTGAACACTGAAGCTTTCTTT	-	-	TRBV3-1/TRBV3-2	TRBJ1-1
CASSLDGTNQETQYF	TGCGCCAGCAGCTTGGACGGGACTAATCAAGAGACCCAGTACTTC	-	TRBD2	TRBV5-1	TRBJ2-5
CASSDLTGGINTGELFF	TGTGCCAGCAGCGACTTAACAGGGGGGATAAACACCGGGGAGCTGTTTTTT	-	TRBD1	TRBV7-3	TRBJ2-2